This T cell receptor (beta chain) was obtained from a study of CD8 T cells in ankylosing spondylitis (dated by TCRdb to 2016 to 2017). For context, the study as a whole: The study set out to find disease-linked TCR variants by profiling T cell receptor beta repertoires in ankylosing spondylitis patients and healthy donors. The full study cohort was made up of 25 ankylosing spondylitis patients and 95 to 130 healthy donors. Peripheral blood was sampled, and synovial fluid was also collected from ankylosing spondylitis patients. Results and caveats for the whole study, not just this receptor: Some of the motif variants had been reported before in the synovial fluid and blood of reactive arthritis patients, a finding that suggests common disease-initiation mechanisms. A TCR beta motif made up of eight highly homologous amino acid variants appeared to be characteristic of blood from ankylosing spondylitis patients. The disease-linked clones showed a CD8+ phenotype and occurred at relatively low frequencies in peripheral blood. Significant enrichment of the disease-linked clones was reported in matched synovial fluid samples from ankylosing spondylitis patients.

Sequenced on an Illumina HiSeq 2500. TCR beta libraries were prepared by quantitative 5'-RACE with molecular barcodes. The source study handled its data this way. Disease-linked TCR variants were identified with a new computational method built on a probabilistic model of VDJ rearrangement. TCRdb's own reprocessing of the public reads used fastp at Q25 and MiXCR and kept productive beta chains. Every entry covers one CDR3 protein and lists the most common genes and DNA from its rows. TCRdb, rather than the study authors, made the V and J calls. The sample table lists fewer than 80,000 distinct CDR3 sequences, approximately 5% of them with a count of one. The ten most abundant clones make up about 2.2% of the sample. V is cut by 7 bases and J by 4 bases, and the space between the germline ends is 13 bases. The germline V gene (reference sequence) gives CDR1 as SEHNR and CDR2 as FQNEAQ. The CDR3 covers 13 residues, taking in both the cysteine and the phenylalanine. The CDR3 DNA has 39 bases and is translated from base 1.

Many counts were recorded for this clonotype. It has no known antigen specificity. No much larger clonotype is one base removed from it; base qualities were not supplied. The chain is assembled from TRBV7-9 and TRBJ1-1; no D gene call is confident. The receptor was isolated from a male donor with ankylosing spondylitis or in good health (not recorded which). The sequenced material came from blood, either unsorted or a sorted T cell fraction (not recorded which). The CDR3 in this case is CASIQPLGTEAFF. The DNA is TGTGCCAGCATACAGCCCTTGGGCACTGAAGCTTTCTTT.